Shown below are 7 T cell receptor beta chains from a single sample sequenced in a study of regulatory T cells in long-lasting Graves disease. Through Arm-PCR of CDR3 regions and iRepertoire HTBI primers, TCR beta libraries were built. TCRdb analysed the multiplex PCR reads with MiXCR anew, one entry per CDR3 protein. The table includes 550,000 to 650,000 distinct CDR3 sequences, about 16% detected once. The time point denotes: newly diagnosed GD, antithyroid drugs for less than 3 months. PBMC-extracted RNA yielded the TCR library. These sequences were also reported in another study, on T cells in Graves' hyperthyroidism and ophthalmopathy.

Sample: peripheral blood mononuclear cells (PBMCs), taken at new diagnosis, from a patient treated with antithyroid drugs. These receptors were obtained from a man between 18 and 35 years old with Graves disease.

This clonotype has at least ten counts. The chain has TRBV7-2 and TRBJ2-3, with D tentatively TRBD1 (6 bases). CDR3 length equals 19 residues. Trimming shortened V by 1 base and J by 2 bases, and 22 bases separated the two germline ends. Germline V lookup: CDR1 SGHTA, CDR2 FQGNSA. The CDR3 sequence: CASSLGSGAGSGTTDTQYF. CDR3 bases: TGTGCCAGCAGCTTAGGGTCAGGGGCTGGAAGCGGAACCACAGATACGCAGTATTTT.

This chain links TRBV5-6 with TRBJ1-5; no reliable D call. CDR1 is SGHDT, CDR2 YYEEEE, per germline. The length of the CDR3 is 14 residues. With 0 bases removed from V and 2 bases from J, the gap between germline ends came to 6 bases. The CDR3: CASSLEPGNQPQHF. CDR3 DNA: TGTGCCAGCAGCTTGGAGCCAGGCAATCAGCCCCAGCATTTT.

CDR3 protein: CASSVSGVFNQPQHF. As DNA, the CDR3 is TGTGCCAGCAGTGTTTCGGGGGTGTTCAATCAGCCCCAGCATTTT. The chain is built from TRBV2 and TRBJ1-5, with D maybe TRBD1 (5 bases). CDR3 size: 15 residues. CDR1 and CDR2 (germline): SNHLY, FYNNEI. Trimming left V 4 bases short and J 3 bases short, with 13 bases between.

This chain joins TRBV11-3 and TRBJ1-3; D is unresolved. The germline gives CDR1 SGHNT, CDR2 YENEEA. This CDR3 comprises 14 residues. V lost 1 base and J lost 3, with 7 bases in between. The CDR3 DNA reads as TGTGCCAGCAGCTTAGGAGGGTTTGGAAACACCATATATTTT. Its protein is CASSLGGFGNTIYF.

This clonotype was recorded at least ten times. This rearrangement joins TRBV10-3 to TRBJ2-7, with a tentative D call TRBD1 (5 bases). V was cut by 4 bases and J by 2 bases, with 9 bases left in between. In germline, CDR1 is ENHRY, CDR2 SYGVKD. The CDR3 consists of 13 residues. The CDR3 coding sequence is TGTGCCATCAGTGGTCAGGGAACCTACGAGCAGTACTTC. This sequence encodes CAISGQGTYEQYF.

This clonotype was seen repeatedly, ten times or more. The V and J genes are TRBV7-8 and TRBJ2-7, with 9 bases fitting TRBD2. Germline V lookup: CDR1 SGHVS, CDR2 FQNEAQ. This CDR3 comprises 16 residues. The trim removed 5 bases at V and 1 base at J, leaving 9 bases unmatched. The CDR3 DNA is TGTGCCAGCAGCACAGAGATTCTAGCGGGATCCTACGAGCAGTACTTC. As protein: CASSTEILAGSYEQYF.

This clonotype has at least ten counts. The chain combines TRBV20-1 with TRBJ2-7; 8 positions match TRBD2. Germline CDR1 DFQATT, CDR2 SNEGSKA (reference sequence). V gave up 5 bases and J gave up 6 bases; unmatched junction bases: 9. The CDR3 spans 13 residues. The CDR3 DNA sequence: TGCAGTGCTCTACGGAGCGGGAGAACCGAGCAGTACTTC. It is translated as CSALRSGRTEQYF.